This T cell receptor (beta chain) was recovered during a study of beta chain features in type 1 diabetes. CDR1 MNHEY and CDR2 SVGAGI come from the germline V gene. V gave up 4 bases and J gave up 7 bases, with 8 bases separating them. The CDR3 spans 11 residues. Whole-study findings and limits: Amplification by PCR could prefer shorter templates, with the same effect in patients and controls. Among all four CD4+ subsets, Type 1 diabetes patients had TCRB CDR3s that were moderately but significantly shorter.

There was one heparinised blood draw per donor, averaging roughly 0.12 L. Since all of the isolated RNA was reverse transcribed, expressed TCRB transcripts were what got sequenced. Method: immunoSEQ multiplex PCR; TCRdb's copy keeps in-frame clones and lacks some. The sample yields about 700,000 clones, 13% seen once. This clone was detected only a few times. The antigen remains undetermined. The chain carries TRBV6-5 and TRBJ2-7; D not certain. Sequenced input: naive CD4+ T cells from blood. The receptor was derived from a man between 18 and 35 years old with type 1 diabetes. CDR3: CASSSGAEQYF. The DNA of the CDR3 is TGTGCCAGCAGTTCCGGTGCGGAGCAGTACTTC.